These 15 T cell receptor beta chains came from one sample sequenced in a study of T cell responses to AZD1222 COVID-19 vaccine. Clones were sequenced by immunoSEQ multiplex PCR, and TCRdb holds only the in-frame ones, with some missing. The table includes 25,000 to 30,000 clones, more than 70% detected once. The sample in question was peripheral blood, obtained on day 0 of AZD1222 vaccination. Every receptor here comes from an adult in good health.

V is TRBV7-2 and J is TRBJ2-1; tentatively, D is TRBD2 (6 bases). Germline loops: CDR1 SGHTA, CDR2 FQGNSA. The CDR3 is made up of 15 amino acids. Trimming shortened V by 2 bases and J by 3 bases, and 11 bases separated the two germline ends. CDR3 in DNA: TGTGCCAGCAGCTTAATGGAGGGTCACTACAATGAGCAGTTCTTC. Its translation is CASSLMEGHYNEQFF.

This clone was detected only once. J is TRBJ1-4 and V is TRBV19, with D hard to call. The CDR3 runs to 15 residues. The V gene lost 6 bases and the J gene lost 5 bases, with 16 bases spanning the gap. Germline lookup yields CDR1 LNHDA and CDR2 SQIVND (reference sequence). CDR3 DNA: TGTGCCAGTAGGCAAGGACCGGGAGGAAATGAAAAACTGTTTTTT. Translation gives CASRQGPGGNEKLFF.

The chain has TRBV28 and TRBJ1-4, with 9 bases that match TRBD1. V shed 6 bases, J shed 8 bases, and the junction held 7 bases outside the gene matches. Per germline, CDR1 MDHEN and CDR2 SYDVKM. The CDR3 is made up of 14 amino acids. As DNA, the CDR3 is TGTGCCAGCAGCATGGGACAGGGTCGGGAAAAACTGTTTTTT. It codes for CASSMGQGREKLFF. Supplemented by reference TRBV28 and TRBJ1-4, the full variable domain reads DVKVTQSSRYLVKRTGEKVFLECVQDMDHENMFWYRQDPGLGLRLIYFSYDVKMKEKGDIPEGYSVSREKKERFSLILESASTNQTSMYLCASSMGQGREKLFFGSGTQLSVL.

The V and J genes are TRBV5-1 and TRBJ2-2; 8 bases fit TRBD1. CDR1 is SGHRS, CDR2 YFSETQ, per germline. The CDR3 runs to 15 residues. V was clipped by 4 bases and J by 3 bases; unmatched bases: 5. This CDR3 is CASSTQGGDTGELFF. As DNA, the CDR3 is TGCGCCAGCAGCACACAGGGGGGAGACACCGGGGAGCTGTTTTTT.

V usage is TRBV5-8 and J usage is TRBJ2-3; no reliable D call. CDR1 and CDR2 (germline): SGHTS, YDEGEE. The CDR3 contains 15 residues. V shed 0 bases and J shed 0 bases, with 8 bases lying between them. The CDR3 DNA sequence: TGTGCCAGCAGCTTGGATAGGTCTAGCACAGATACGCAGTATTTT. Its protein product is CASSLDRSSTDTQYF.

This chain uses TRBV7-3 with TRBJ2-1, with 8 bases lining up with TRBD1. Trimming took 5 bases from V and 4 from J; bases not matched to a gene: 7. The CDR3 extends over 15 amino acids. Germline CDR1 SGHTA, CDR2 FQGTGA. In DNA, the CDR3 is TGTGCCAGCAGCCCCACCGACAGGGGTTACAATGAGCAGTTCTTC. Encoded protein: CASSPTDRGYNEQFF.

The J gene is TRBJ1-5, the V gene TRBV3-1 (or the pseudogene TRBV3-2); D is ambiguous. Germline CDR1 and CDR2: LGHDT and YNNKEL (reference sequence). The CDR3 is 14 residues long. V lost 5 bases and J lost 1, with 9 bases in between. CDR3 region: CASSIRGSNQPQHF. CDR3 nucleotide sequence: TGTGCCAGCAGCATCCGAGGGAGCAATCAGCCCCAGCATTTT.

This chain uses TRBV19 with TRBJ1-2; TRBD1 might be the D (5 bases). There are 13 residues in the CDR3. Germline V gives CDR1 LNHDA, CDR2 SQIVND (reference sequence). Trimming removed 5 bases at V and 2 bases at J, with 9 bases between. As DNA, the CDR3 is TGTGCCAGTAGTCCCCAGGGCAACTATGGCTACACCTTC. Protein: CASSPQGNYGYTF.

The J gene is TRBJ2-2, the V gene TRBV24-1; tentative D call: TRBD1 (6 bases). The CDR3 contains 15 residues. V gave up 3 bases and J gave up 7 bases, with 14 bases separating them. The germline V gene has CDR1 KGHDR and CDR2 SFDVKD. The CDR3 here is CATSDPGQGNGELFF. For the CDR3, the DNA is TGTGCCACCAGTGATCCGGGCCAGGGGAACGGGGAGCTGTTTTTT.

The chain joins TRBV6-1 to TRBJ2-3, with 14 bases aligning to TRBD2. CDR1 is MNHNS, CDR2 SASEGT, per germline. V trimming: 4 bases; J trimming: 7 bases; junction bases outside the gene matches: 7. This CDR3 is built from 16 residues. The DNA for the CDR3 is TGTGCCAGCAGTGGACCGACTAGCGGGAGGGCATATACGCAGTATTTT. Its translation: CASSGPTSGRAYTQYF.

The J gene is TRBJ2-2, the V gene TRBV19; 10 bases fit TRBD1. The V gene end was trimmed by 6 bases and the J gene end by 6 bases; junction bases not matched to a gene: 1. The CDR3 totals 13 residues. Looked up from germline, CDR1 is LNHDA and CDR2 is SQIVND (reference sequence). CDR3 sequence reads: CASRGQGPGELFF. CDR3 coding DNA: TGTGCCAGTAGGGGACAGGGGCCCGGGGAGCTGTTTTTT.

The V call is TRBV24-1, the J call TRBJ1-2; 8 bases match TRBD1. CDR3 length: 15 amino acids. J was trimmed by 8 bases and V by 5 bases; bases with no gene match: 12. Germline loops: CDR1 KGHDR, CDR2 SFDVKD. This chain's CDR3 is CATSAQAGGASGYTF. The DNA of the CDR3 is TGTGCCACCAGTGCTCAGGCAGGGGGCGCGTCCGGCTACACCTTC.

The rearrangement links TRBV6-5 to TRBJ2-7; TRBD1 might be the D (6 bases). The CDR3 sequence is 14 residues long. The germline gives CDR1 MNHEY, CDR2 SVGAGI. Trimming pared 2 bases from V and 4 bases from J, leaving 12 bases between. The CDR3, as DNA: TGTGCCAGCAGTTACGCTAGGGGGTCGTACGAGCAGTACTTC. Amino acid sequence: CASSYARGSYEQYF.

This clone was observed a single time. V gene TRBV27 combines with J gene TRBJ2-1, with D possibly being TRBD1 (5 bases). Trimming cost V 5 bases and J 4 bases, with 9 bases left between them. Germline loops: CDR1 MNHEY, CDR2 SMNVEV (reference sequence). The CDR3 consists of 13 residues. The CDR3 reads CASSPRAYNEQFF. For the CDR3, the DNA is TGTGCCAGCAGTCCCAGGGCGTACAATGAGCAGTTCTTC.

The genes are TRBV3-1 (or the pseudogene TRBV3-2) and TRBJ2-1; 15 bases map to TRBD2. The CDR3 consists of 16 residues. V was pared by 6 bases and J by 8 bases, with 8 bases of the junction left unmatched. The V gene's germline CDR1 is LGHDT and CDR2 YNNKEL (reference sequence). CDR3 residues: CASSLWTSGRADEQFF. The CDR3, as DNA: TGTGCCAGCAGTTTGTGGACTAGCGGGAGGGCCGATGAGCAGTTCTTC.